This T cell receptor beta chain was sequenced in a study of cytomegalovirus exposure and HLA in healthy donors (TCRdb year 2017). Concerning the study at large: According to an earlier analysis of 450 to 650 of the donors, some 170 million T cells yielded roughly 110 million unique TCR beta sequences and about 280 Gb of sequence data. Approximately 300 gigabases of sequencing data and around 80 million unique TCR sequences made up an early release that covered several hundred HLA-typed donors. Of the 398 genotyped donors, approximately 81% were placed in the genetic ancestry cluster associated with self-reported Caucasian donors. The study was designed to test whether signatures of past pathogen exposure could be identified by cataloging public T cell receptors. The study used immunosequencing to profile the T cell repertoires of 666 subjects and linked those repertoires to cytomegalovirus serostatus. A separate validation cohort of 90 to 150 different subjects was used in addition to the approximately 700-subject first cohort. To predict cytomegalovirus infection status, the study brought together high-throughput TCR immunosequencing, statistical association of individual TCRs with disease status, and machine learning. A later analysis re-examined previously published TCR beta repertoires from more than 650 donors and added high-resolution HLA genotyping to investigate patterns of TCR occurrence. Rather than using new phenotypic data, the later analysis identified candidate immune exposures from TCR beta sequences and from how often those sequences occurred across donors. In an earlier analysis of 587 of the donors, high-throughput TCR beta sequencing was used to judge whether each TCR beta V gene segment behaved as functional or pseudogenic. Donor age, sex, ethnicity and CMV serostatus were compiled alongside the repertoire data. A later genetic analysis used genome-wide SNP genotypes for about 65% of the 666 donors, treating that subset as a discovery cohort. All discovery cohort repertoires had been generated on a single sequencing platform. HLA typing included class I and class II loci at four-digit resolution. Typing coverage varied by locus: about 629-630 donors for A, B, C, DRB1 and DQB1; approximately 520 for DQA1; more than 600 for DPA1; 450 to 480 for DPB1. Roughly five DR-DQ haplotypes were handled as single units for association and clustering because linkage in the cohort was strong. Among about 390 genotyped donors of the cohort, an average of around 240,000 unique TCR beta nucleotide sequences were sequenced per donor, roughly 20% of them non-productive. General findings and caveats noted by the study authors: Assigning TCR associations to individual alleles was difficult when HLA alleles, especially DR and DQ, strongly co-occurred. A later analysis associated some 17,000 TCR beta sequences with specific HLA alleles at a false discovery rate of 0.05. In the study, some 180 TCR beta chains were listed as associated with cytomegalovirus. A further reported finding was that TCR beta sequences accurately predicted the HLA-A and HLA-B alleles for most subjects in the first cohort. A later genetic analysis reported fewer N-insertions in productive TCRs among donors in an Asian-associated ancestry cluster than the approximately 670-donor mean. For the cohort, immune exposure information was limited to CMV serostatus. A later analysis reported that several top co-occurrence clusters appeared linked to parvovirus B19, influenza, CMV and Epstein-Barr virus. According to the authors, the approach could potentially be generalized to other disease states and immunological phenotypes. Most TCR sequences were observed very rarely across donors, whereas some public TCRs were present in many individuals. Linkage disequilibrium might explain the correlated functional status among segregating V segments, but an unknown experimental factor could not be ruled out. An earlier analysis of several hundred of the donors showed that most TCR beta V segments appeared in productive rearrangements either about 87% or about 30% of the time, which broadly matched IMGT annotations. An association between a missense DCLRE1C variant and V-gene and J-gene trimming of TCR beta chains was found in a later genetic analysis and replicated in an independent cohort. The earlier analysis of fewer than 750 of the donors excluded some 15 rarely observed V segments, including chromosome 9 orphons, because counts were too low. In a later analysis, HLA-associated TCR beta chains showed more clonal expansion and lower generation probabilities than non-associated chains that were equally common. Because HLA typing was missing for some donors at each locus, association tests included only the typed subset. The classifier was reported to diagnose cytomegalovirus status with high specificity and sensitivity in both the original and validation cohorts. Because the 87-base-pair reads could not distinguish some IMGT-functional V segments, including TRBV6-2 and TRBV6-3, those segments were excluded. In a later analysis, the rate of TCR association differed among HLA loci, with DRB1 alleles having the most associated TCRs and HLA-C alleles having the fewest. Sequencing depth was assumed to be roughly uniform across donors in the presence/absence analyses, though that assumption may not hold. A later analysis found that most CMV-associated TCR beta chains appeared HLA-restricted, with HLA associations seemingly driven largely by CMV exposure. A few of the identified cytomegalovirus-associated TCR beta chains were confirmed in vitro to be specific for cytomegalovirus antigens. A cluster of highly shared sequence variants was judged likely to be a technical artifact of the sequencing pipeline. This cohort had only TCR beta chains sequenced, and the lack of alpha or paired-chain data limited which features could be detected.

Counted from cysteine to phenylalanine, this CDR3 has 17 amino acids. Only the CDR3 region is kept as DNA, spanning 51 bases read in frame from base 1. At the junction V is shortened by 8 bases and J by 2 bases; bases outside the gene matches: 12. As encoded in the germline V gene, CDR1 is MNHNS while CDR2 is SASEGT. This clone is medium-sized (0.01 to 0.1%) in its sample. The antigen this receptor binds is unknown. No much larger clone exists at a distance of one base, and base qualities are not known. To prepare the library, the immunoSEQ multiplex PCR assay was applied. The multiplex PCR relied on a mix of 60 forward primers for TCR Vbeta segments and 13 reverse primers for TCR Jbeta segments. The CDR3 region of rearranged TCR beta genes was amplified from genomic DNA with a multiplex PCR assay. The amplified TCR beta libraries were sequenced on the Illumina HiSeq System as 87-base-pair reads. The original methods were these. Across the roughly 640 repertoires, a later analysis counted some 80 million unique TCR beta chains, 8.5 million to 12 million of which were shared by at least two donors. To remove PCR and sequencing errors, raw reads were error-corrected and collapsed into unique sequences using a nearest-neighbor algorithm that merged closely related sequences. To assign V, D and J gene segments, CDR3 sequences were aligned to IMGT reference sequences. For a sequence to be retained, a match of at least six nucleotides was required to both a V gene segment and a J gene segment. Rearrangements were called productive when the CDR3 lacked stop codons and stayed in frame with V and J; all others were non-productive. Following IMGT convention, CDR3 was defined as the stretch from the second conserved V-encoded cysteine to the conserved J-encoded phenylalanine. In an earlier analysis of more than 550 of the donors, sequences lacking an unambiguous match to a single V gene segment were excluded. In an earlier analysis of almost 600 of the donors, a V segment was called functional when productive rearrangements were above 56.7%, and segregating when the standard deviation between donors exceeded 5%. To diagnose cytomegalovirus status from the catalog of TCR beta chain sequences, a statistical classification framework was built. A later analysis assigned V and J genes by comparing TCR nucleotide sequences with IMGT/GENE-DB human TR gene sequences. The TCRdist pipeline was used in a later analysis to assign CDR3 sequences and most-parsimonious VDJ recombination scenarios. In a later analysis, every TCR beta chain was defined by the combination of its CDR3 amino acid sequence and its V-gene family, and reads without a unique V-gene family were dropped. In a later analysis, nearly 600 highly shared, low-generation-probability nucleotide sequences were removed to address suspected cross-contamination and a sequencing artifact. For each public chain, a later analysis derived a clonal expansion index from normalized ranks of inferred template counts within each repertoire. In a later analysis, generation probabilities were computed using a VDJ recombination model fitted to out-of-frame rearrangements, and the results were checked against IGoR. In a later analysis, TCR-TCR, TCR-HLA and TCR-CMV co-occurrence was scored with hypergeometric tests, and a repertoire-size bias correction was applied to TCR pairs. A later analysis estimated false discovery rates by permuting HLA or CMV assignments 20 times. In a later analysis, co-occurring TCRs were grouped with DBSCAN, and TCRdist sequence similarity was added when clustering was performed within HLA-allele-positive subsets. Repertoires with fewer than 30,000 or more than 120,000 public chains were left out of co-occurrence clustering, as were roughly five repertoires with anomalous nucleotide sharing. In TCRdb, the immuneACCESS table is reduced to in-frame sequences with V and J assigned. These tables do not hold every clone; where another copy was compared, an unresolved V gene accounts for under half, and the others remain unexplained. V and J calls and clone size follow that table, whereas D and trimming were derived from the DNA. For this sample there are some 110,000 clones; 60% to 85% appear just once. The ten largest clones represent 5% to 6.5% of the sample.

In total, 500 to 700 healthy bone marrow donors made up the cohort. Cohort members were all nominally healthy when sampled, although unrecorded immune exposures were likely present. The donor tested CMV seropositive, placing the donor among the approximately 290 seropositive members of the cohort. A peripheral blood sample was collected from each donor, and TCR beta sequencing was performed on peripheral blood mononuclear cells. Genomic DNA extraction from the blood cell samples was performed with the Qiagen DNeasy Blood Extraction Kit. This TCR was sampled from a woman aged 18-29 years in good health and CMV-seropositive. Sequencing input: PBMCs. This chain joins TRBV6-1 to TRBJ2-3; 11 of the junction bases match TRBD1. The DNA sequence is TGTGCCAGCGGAGAAGGGACAGGGGGACCCTTCACAGATACGCAGTATTTT. It translates to CASGEGTGGPFTDTQYF.